The 16 T cell receptor beta chains in this list originate from one sample, sequenced in a study of OX40 agonist ivuxolimab in advanced cancers. The data were produced by immunoSEQ multiplex PCR, yet TCRdb's version contains in-frame clones alone and is incomplete. The data show tens of thousands of clones, 82% seen once. Here the sequenced sample was CD4+ or CD8+ T cells sorted from blood, taken in a trial of the OX40 agonist ivuxolimab. The receptors shown here come from an adult with an advanced solid tumor such as melanoma, head and neck, liver or kidney cancer.

This chain uses TRBV27 with TRBJ1-5, with a weak D call TRBD1 (6 bases). The V end lost 3 bases, the J end lost 6 bases, and 12 bases lay between the germline ends. The CDR3 contains 14 residues. In germline, CDR1 is MNHEY, CDR2 SMNVEV (reference sequence). The CDR3 spells CASSLGGLVQPQHF. As DNA, the CDR3 is TGTGCCAGCAGTTTGGGGGGGCTGGTTCAGCCCCAGCATTTT.

V gene TRBV15 combines with J gene TRBJ1-2; D not certain. Germline V CDR1 and CDR2: LNHNV, YYDKDF (reference sequence). The V gene lost 0 bases and the J gene lost 1 base, with 6 bases spanning the gap. The CDR3 extends over 14 amino acids. The CDR3 nucleotides read TGTGCCACCAGCAGAGATAAGAATAACTATGGCTACACCTTC. This encodes CATSRDKNNYGYTF. The full variable domain, its missing parts supplied by reference TRBV15 and TRBJ1-2, is DAMVIQNPRYQVTQFGKPVTLSCSQTLNHNVMYWYQQKSSQAPKLLFHYYDKDFNNEADTPDNFQSRRPNTSFCFLDIRSPGLGDTAMYLCATSRDKNNYGYTFGSGTRLTVV.

This clone was seen a few times. The chain uses TRBV18 and TRBJ1-1, with TRBD1 as a possible D gene (6 bases). The CDR3 is 15 amino acids. V shed 4 bases and J shed 4 bases, with 16 bases lying between them. In germline, CDR1 is KGHSH, CDR2 LQKENI. CDR3 sequence reads: CASSQGGGEGTEAFF. Here the CDR3 DNA reads TGTGCCAGCTCACAGGGGGGGGGCGAAGGCACTGAAGCTTTCTTT. Full variable domain (remainder filled in from reference TRBV18 and TRBJ1-1): NAGVMQNPRHLVRRRGQEARLRCSPMKGHSHVYWYRQLPEEGLKFMVYLQKENIIDESGMPKERFSAEFPKEGPSILRIQQVVRGDSAAYFCASSQGGGEGTEAFFGQGTRLTVV.

This clone came up a few times. The chain couples TRBV21-1 to TRBJ1-4. TRBV21-1 is tagged as a pseudogene. The CDR3 totals 15 residues. The CDR3 bases are TGTGCCAGCAGCACTCCGACCGAAGTTAATGAAAAACTGTTTTTT. Protein: CASSTPTEVNEKLFF.

The genes are TRBV7-8 and TRBJ1-1, with D tentatively TRBD1 (6 bases). Germline V gene lookup returns CDR1 SGHVS and CDR2 FQNEAQ. V lost 1 base and J 8 bases, leaving 11 bases between the germline ends. The CDR3 has 13 amino acids. Here the CDR3 DNA reads TGTGCCAGCAGCTTAGGGGGGCGGAGAGAAGCTTTCTTT. This codes for CASSLGGRREAFF.

This clone was detected a few times. The rearrangement links TRBV28 to TRBJ1-5, with 10 bases fitting TRBD1. Germline-derived CDR1 and CDR2 are MDHEN and SYDVKM. The ends lost 5 bases at V and 7 bases at J; junction bases unmatched: 5. The CDR3 is made up of 14 amino acids. In DNA form, the CDR3 reads TGTGCCAGCAGTATACGGGACAGGGGACAGCCCCAGCATTTT. Translated: CASSIRDRGQPQHF. The variable domain in full, completed from reference TRBV28 and TRBJ1-5, reads DVKVTQSSRYLVKRTGEKVFLECVQDMDHENMFWYRQDPGLGLRLIYFSYDVKMKEKGDIPEGYSVSREKKERFSLILESASTNQTSMYLCASSIRDRGQPQHFGDGTRLSIL.

The CDR3 nucleotides are TGCGCCAGCAGCAATGGGCTGAACACCGGGGAGCTGTTTTTT. Translated: CASSNGLNTGELFF. V is TRBV5-1 and J is TRBJ2-2; no reliable D call. This CDR3 region has 14 residues. The germline V gene has CDR1 SGHRS and CDR2 YFSETQ. Deletions cut 4 bases from V and 1 base from J, with 8 bases between. Full variable domain (rest looked up from reference TRBV5-1 and TRBJ2-2): KAGVTQTPRYLIKTRGQQVTLSCSPISGHRSVSWYQQTPGQGLQFLFEYFSETQRNKGNFPGRFSGRQFSNSRSEMNVSTLELGDSALYLCASSNGLNTGELFFGEGSRLTVL.

This sequence joins TRBV6-5 and TRBJ2-2, with a weak D call TRBD1 (5 bases). This CDR3 is 13 amino acids long. CDR1 is MNHEY, CDR2 SVGAGI, per germline. Trimming took 10 bases from V and 4 from J, leaving 13 bases between them. CDR3 loop: CATLLGVTGELFF. CDR3 in DNA: TGTGCCACCCTTCTAGGGGTCACCGGGGAGCTGTTTTTT.

This chain links TRBV5-1 with TRBJ2-1; TRBD2 aligns across 8 bases. V dropped 4 bases and J dropped 6; count of bases not matched to a gene: 12. Looked up from germline, CDR1 is SGHRS and CDR2 is YFSETQ. The CDR3 covers 16 residues. The CDR3 nucleotides are TGCGCCAGCAGCACCGGGCGGGGGGAACCGATCAATGAGCAGTTCTTC. Protein sequence: CASSTGRGEPINEQFF.

The J gene is TRBJ1-5, the V gene TRBV27; tentative D call: TRBD1 (5 bases). Germline CDR1 and CDR2: MNHEY and SMNVEV (reference sequence). The CDR3 extends over 18 amino acids. Trimming stripped 5 bases from V and 4 bases from J, with 24 bases between. CDR3 in DNA: TGTGCCAGCAGTCGGTCGACAGCCGAGAAGGACCTAAATCAGCCCCAGCATTTT. This codes for CASSRSTAEKDLNQPQHF.

This clone was seen a single time. The chain joins TRBV5-1 to TRBJ2-2, with TRBD1 matching over 7 bases. The V and J ends lost 5 bases and 3 bases, in that order; junction bases with no gene match: 7. Looked up from germline, CDR1 is SGHRS and CDR2 is YFSETQ. The CDR3 length is 15 residues. CDR3 protein: CASRIGGADTGELFF. CDR3 sequence (DNA): TGCGCCAGCAGAATAGGGGGCGCGGACACCGGGGAGCTGTTTTTT.

The chain joins TRBV6-5 to TRBJ1-1, with no clear D. The CDR3 has 13 amino acids. Trimming cost V 0 bases and J 1 base, with 3 bases left between them. Looked up from germline, CDR1 is MNHEY and CDR2 is SVGAGI. The CDR3 here is CASSYSWNTEAFF. DNA for the CDR3: TGTGCCAGCAGTTACTCATGGAACACTGAAGCTTTCTTT.

The rearrangement links TRBV6-6 to TRBJ2-7; D gene uncertain. The length of the CDR3 is 14 residues. CDR1 and CDR2 (germline): MNHNY, SVGAGI (reference sequence). V lost 2 bases and J 2 bases, leaving 10 bases between the germline ends. The CDR3 nucleotides read TGTGCCAGCAGTTACGGTCGTTGGACCTACGAGCAGTACTTC. Translated, it gives CASSYGRWTYEQYF.

The V gene is TRBV7-2, the J gene TRBJ2-7; D is undetermined. Per the germline V gene, CDR1 is SGHTA and CDR2 is FQGNSA. This CDR3 is 19 amino acids long. V was cut by 0 bases and J by 1 base, with 22 bases left in between. DNA for the CDR3: TGTGCCAGCAGCTTAGCTCTTCGAGGTCCCGATTACCCGTCCTACGAGCAGTACTTC. Translation: CASSLALRGPDYPSYEQYF.

This clone is classed as medium-sized (0.01 to 0.1%). V usage is TRBV7-2 and J usage is TRBJ1-1; 10 bases are a match to TRBD1. Germline V gene lookup returns CDR1 SGHTA and CDR2 FQGNSA. The CDR3 totals 15 residues. V dropped 4 bases and J dropped 3; count of bases not matched to a gene: 5. The CDR3 nucleotides read TGTGCCAGCAGCTCCCAGGGACAGGGGTACACTGAAGCTTTCTTT. This sequence encodes CASSSQGQGYTEAFF.

This chain links TRBV5-8 with TRBJ1-1, with 8 bases lining up with TRBD1. J gave up 5 bases and V 2 bases, and 5 bases lay outside the gene matches. The CDR3 sequence is 14 residues long. Germline V gene lookup returns CDR1 SGHTS and CDR2 YDEGEE. The DNA for the CDR3 is TGTGCCAGCAGCTTTTACAGGGGGGGTACTGAAGCTTTCTTT. This gives the protein CASSFYRGGTEAFF.